This entry features one T cell receptor (beta chain) sequence. This CDR3 comprises 16 residues. The germline V and J ends were trimmed by 4 bases and 1 base, with 17 bases remaining between them. From germline, CDR1 is SGHRS and CDR2 YFSETQ. The CDR3 regions of TCR beta were amplified from RNA transcripts. RT-PCR in the first round (using the HTBI primer set) targeted the TCR CDR3. From the multiplex PCR reads, TCRdb called clonotypes with MiXCR, one entry per CDR3 protein. The sample has around 340,000 distinct CDR3 sequences, around 20% seen once. This entry is derived from a study of T cells in Graves' hyperthyroidism and ophthalmopathy. Uncontrolled infection, other autoimmune disease, pregnancy or lactation excluded patients.

Sequenced input: blood. This TCR came from a woman aged 45-65 years with Graves' hyperthyroidism. The rearrangement uses TRBV5-1 and TRBJ1-1, with D possibly being TRBD1 (6 bases). Here the CDR3 reads CASSGSGGLTNTEAFF. The CDR3 DNA reads TGCGCCAGCAGCGGGAGTGGGGGGCTTACGAACACTGAAGCTTTCTTT.